The 5 T cell receptor beta chains below come from one sample, sequenced in a study of T cells in localized non-small cell lung cancer. TCRdb's copy holds only in-frame clones and misses some; the assay was immunoSEQ multiplex PCR. The table records 4,500 to 5,500 clones, around 30% of them present only once. The specimen was lung tumor tissue, collected before any cancer treatment. The receptors shown here come from a male donor at least 60 years old with stage I lung adenocarcinoma.

The chain's CDR3 is CASSIDLDSFYGYTF. The CDR3 region has the DNA TGTGCCAGTAGTATAGATCTCGACAGCTTCTATGGCTACACCTTC. The rearrangement joins TRBV19 to TRBJ1-2, with D maybe TRBD1 (5 bases). V was cut by 0 bases and J by 4 bases, with 12 bases left in between. The CDR3 totals 15 residues. Germline V gene data show CDR1 as LNHDA and CDR2 as SQIVND (reference sequence).

This clone was observed a few times. CDR3 DNA: TGTGCCAGCAGTGACGGGATCTCAGGCGGGGAGCTGTTTTTT. This codes for CASSDGISGGELFF. The chain carries TRBV9 and TRBJ2-2; a possible D gene is TRBD2 (5 bases). CDR1 SGDLS and CDR2 YYNGEE come from the germline V gene. The germline V and J ends were trimmed by 5 bases and 7 bases, with 15 bases remaining between them. There are 14 residues in the CDR3.

The V gene is TRBV14, the J gene TRBJ2-2; possibly TRBD1 for D (5 bases). CDR3 length: 14 residues. Looked up from germline, CDR1 is SGHDN and CDR2 is FVKESK. V dropped 1 base and J dropped 6 bases, with 9 bases sitting between them. The CDR3 loop is CASSQVGHSGELFF. The CDR3 nucleotides read TGTGCCAGCAGCCAAGTAGGACATTCCGGGGAGCTGTTTTTT.

This chain links TRBV5-1 with TRBJ2-2; possibly TRBD1 for D (5 bases). The V end lost 4 bases, the J end lost 4 bases, and 14 bases lay between the germline ends. The CDR3 consists of 15 residues. The germline V gene encodes CDR1 SGHRS and CDR2 YFSETQ. CDR3 protein: CASSSQGVGTGELFF. CDR3 nucleotide sequence: TGCGCCAGCAGCAGTCAGGGCGTAGGCACCGGGGAGCTGTTTTTT.

This clone has a handful of counts. The V call is TRBV11-3, the J call TRBJ2-1; TRBD1 matches 9 bases. Looked up from germline, CDR1 is SGHNT and CDR2 is YENEEA. With 4 bases clipped from V and 7 bases from J, the junction kept 8 bases outside the gene matches. The CDR3 consists of 15 residues. The chain's CDR3 is CASSSAGTGMNEQFF. In DNA form, the CDR3 reads TGTGCCAGCAGCTCTGCCGGGACAGGGATGAATGAGCAGTTCTTC.